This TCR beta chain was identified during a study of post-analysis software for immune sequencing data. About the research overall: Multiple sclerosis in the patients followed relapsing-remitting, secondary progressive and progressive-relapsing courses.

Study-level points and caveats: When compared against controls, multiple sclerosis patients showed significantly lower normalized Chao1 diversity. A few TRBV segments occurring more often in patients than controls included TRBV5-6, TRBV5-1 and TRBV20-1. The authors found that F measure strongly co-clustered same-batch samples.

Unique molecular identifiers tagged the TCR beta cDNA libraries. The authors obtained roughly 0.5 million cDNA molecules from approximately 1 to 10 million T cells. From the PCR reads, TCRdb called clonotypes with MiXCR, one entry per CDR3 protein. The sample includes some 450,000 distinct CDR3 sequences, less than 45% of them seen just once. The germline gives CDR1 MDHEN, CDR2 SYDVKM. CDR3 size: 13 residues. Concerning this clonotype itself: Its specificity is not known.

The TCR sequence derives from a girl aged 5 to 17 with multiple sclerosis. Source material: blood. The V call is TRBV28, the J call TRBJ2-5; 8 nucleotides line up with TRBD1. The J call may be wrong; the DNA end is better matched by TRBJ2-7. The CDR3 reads CASSETGVDEQYF. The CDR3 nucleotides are TGTGCCAGCAGTGAGACAGGGGTGGACGAGCAGTACTTC.